This is a list of T cell receptor beta chains from one sample in a study of molecular identifiers for immune sequencing clone quantification. In TCRdb, the PCR reads were re-called with MiXCR into one record per CDR3 protein. The sample has approximately 670,000 distinct CDR3 sequences; about 20% are singletons. The sequenced sample consisted of naive CD8+ T cells from blood, with Jurkat cell RNA spiked in. The receptor source for this set is a human donor in good health. Some libraries in this study had Jurkat cell RNA spiked in. The CDR3 runs from the conserved cysteine through the conserved F or W. The D gene is left open where the match is weak. Not every row has a clone size; where given, it reads once, few, many or a size class.

DNA: TGTGCCAGCAGCTTAGTTAGCCCGAACTGGGCAGATACGCAGTATTTT
CDR3: CASSLVSPNWADTQYF
J: TRBJ2-3
size: many
D: .
V: TRBV11-2

DNA: TGTGCCAGCAGCCCATCGGCAAGCCATGAGCAGTTCTTC
CDR3: CASSPSASHEQFF
J: TRBJ2-1
size: .
D: .
V: TRBV9

DNA: TGTGCCAGCAGCTTTGGTGTGGGGCCGGGGGGTACGCAGTATTTT
CDR3: CASSFGVGPGGTQYF
J: TRBJ2-3
size: .
D: TRBD2
V: TRBV5-3

DNA: TGTGCCAGCCGAAAGGTAGACATCTACTATGAAAAACTGTTTTTT
CDR3: CASRKVDIYYEKLFF
J: TRBJ1-4
size: few
D: .
V: TRBV28

DNA: TGCGCCAGCAGTGGGTCTGATCGAACGCAGTATTTT
CDR3: CASSGSDRTQYF
J: TRBJ2-3
size: .
D: .
V: TRBV10-1

DNA: TGTGCCAGCAGTGAAGCTGGGACAGGAGCAAGGGCCCTCGATTTCGGTCAGTACTTC
CDR3: CASSEAGTGARALDFGQYF
J: TRBJ2-7
size: many
D: TRBD1
V: TRBV2

DNA: TGTGCCAGCAGCAAGCTACTGAACACTGAAGCTTTCTTT
CDR3: CASSKLLNTEAFF
J: TRBJ1-1
size: .
D: .
V: TRBV21-1

DNA: TGTGCCAGCAGCCAAGTATTGGACACCTCACCATCTGGAAACACCATATATTTT
CDR3: CASSQVLDTSPSGNTIYF
J: TRBJ1-3
size: .
D: .
V: TRBV14

DNA: TGCGCCAGCAGTCAACTCTTTGGGACAGGAGTAATTACCGGGGAGCTGTTTTTT
CDR3: CASSQLFGTGVITGELFF
J: TRBJ2-2
size: few
D: TRBD1
V: TRBV23-1

DNA: TGTGCCAGCGGCTTATGGGGGACGACAGGGGCGCGCCTTCCCGGGGAGCTGTTTTTT
CDR3: CASGLWGTTGARLPGELFF
J: TRBJ2-2
size: .
D: TRBD1
V: TRBV7-9

DNA: TGTGCCAGCAGCCTACAGGGGGTACAGCCCCAGCATTTT
CDR3: CASSLQGVQPQHF
J: TRBJ1-5
size: .
D: TRBD1
V: TRBV12-3/TRBV12-4

DNA: TGTGCCAGCAGCCAAGACGGCGCGGGAGAACGTAAAGAGACCCAGTACTTC
CDR3: CASSQDGAGERKETQYF
J: TRBJ2-5
size: .
D: TRBD2
V: TRBV3-1

DNA: TGTGCCAGCAGTCTCAGGGGGTTGAGGCGATACGAGCAGTACTTC
CDR3: CASSLRGLRRYEQYF
J: TRBJ2-7
size: few
D: TRBD1
V: TRBV27